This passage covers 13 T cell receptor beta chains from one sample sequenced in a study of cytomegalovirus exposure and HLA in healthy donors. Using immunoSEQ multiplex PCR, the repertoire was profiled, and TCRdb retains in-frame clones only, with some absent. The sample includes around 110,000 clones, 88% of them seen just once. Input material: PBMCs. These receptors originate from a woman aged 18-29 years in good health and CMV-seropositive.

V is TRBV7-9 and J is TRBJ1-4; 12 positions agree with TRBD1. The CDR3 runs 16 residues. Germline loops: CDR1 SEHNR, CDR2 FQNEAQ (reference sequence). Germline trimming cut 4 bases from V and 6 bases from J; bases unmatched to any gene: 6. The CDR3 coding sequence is TGTGCCAGCAGCTCGGGACAGGGGGCAGGATATGAAAAACTGTTTTTT. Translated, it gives CASSSGQGAGYEKLFF.

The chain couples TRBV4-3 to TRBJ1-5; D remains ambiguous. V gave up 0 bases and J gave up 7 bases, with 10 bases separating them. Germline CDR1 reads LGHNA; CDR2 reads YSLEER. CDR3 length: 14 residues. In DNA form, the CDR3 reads TGCGCCAGCAGCCAAGAAGTAGGCGGGCAGCCCCAGCATTTT. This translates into CASSQEVGGQPQHF.

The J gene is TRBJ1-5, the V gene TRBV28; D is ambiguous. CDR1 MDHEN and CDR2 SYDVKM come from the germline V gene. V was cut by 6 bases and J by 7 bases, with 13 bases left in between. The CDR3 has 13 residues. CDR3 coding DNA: TGTGCCAGCAGGGTGCGGCTTGGCCAGCCCCAGCATTTT. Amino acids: CASRVRLGQPQHF.

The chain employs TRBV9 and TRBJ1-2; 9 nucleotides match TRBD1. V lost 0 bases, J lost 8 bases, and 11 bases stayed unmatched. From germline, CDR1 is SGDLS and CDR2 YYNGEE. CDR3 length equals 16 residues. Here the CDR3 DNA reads TGTGCCAGCAGCGTAGACCCCTTACAGGGGGCGGGCGGCTACACCTTC. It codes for CASSVDPLQGAGGYTF.

CDR3 DNA: TGCGCCAGCAGCCCGACTTCTTTGGGACAGGGGATAAAAATGTCGGACTACGAGCAGTACTTC. It yields the protein CASSPTSLGQGIKMSDYEQYF. This chain joins TRBV4-1 and TRBJ2-7; 10 bases fit TRBD1. V lost 4 bases to trimming and J lost 3 bases; unmatched junction nucleotides: 24. This CDR3 is 21 amino acids long. CDR1 MGHRA and CDR2 YSYEKL come from the germline V gene.

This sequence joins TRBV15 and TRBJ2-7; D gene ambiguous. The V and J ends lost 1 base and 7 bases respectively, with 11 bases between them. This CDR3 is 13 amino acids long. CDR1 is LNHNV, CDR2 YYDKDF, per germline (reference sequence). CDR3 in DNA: TGTGCCACCAGCAGAGGCCAGCATGAGGAGCAGTACGTC. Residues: CATSRGQHEEQYV.

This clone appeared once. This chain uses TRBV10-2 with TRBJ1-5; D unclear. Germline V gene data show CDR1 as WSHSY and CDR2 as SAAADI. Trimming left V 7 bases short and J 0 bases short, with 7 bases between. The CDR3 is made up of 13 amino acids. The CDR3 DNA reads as TGCGCCAGCAACCGGGATAGCAATCAGCCCCAGCATTTT. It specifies CASNRDSNQPQHF.

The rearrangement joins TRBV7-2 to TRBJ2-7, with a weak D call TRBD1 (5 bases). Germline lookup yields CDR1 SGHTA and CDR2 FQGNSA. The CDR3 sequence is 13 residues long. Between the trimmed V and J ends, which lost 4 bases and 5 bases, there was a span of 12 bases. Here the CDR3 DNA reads TGTGCCAGCAGCTCCCGCAGGGTGGACGAGCAGTACGTC. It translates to CASSSRRVDEQYV.

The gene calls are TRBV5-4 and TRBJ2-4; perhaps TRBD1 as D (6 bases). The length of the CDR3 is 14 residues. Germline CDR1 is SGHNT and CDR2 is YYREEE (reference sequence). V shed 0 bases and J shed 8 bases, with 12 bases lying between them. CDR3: CASSLGQGFDIQYF. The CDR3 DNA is TGTGCCAGCAGCTTGGGTCAGGGGTTCGACATTCAGTACTTC.

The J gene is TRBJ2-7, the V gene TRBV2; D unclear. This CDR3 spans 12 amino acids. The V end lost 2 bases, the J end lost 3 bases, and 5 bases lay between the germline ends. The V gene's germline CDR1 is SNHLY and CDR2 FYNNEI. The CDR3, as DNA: TGTGCCAGCAGTGAAATCGGCTACGAGCAGTACTTC. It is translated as CASSEIGYEQYF.

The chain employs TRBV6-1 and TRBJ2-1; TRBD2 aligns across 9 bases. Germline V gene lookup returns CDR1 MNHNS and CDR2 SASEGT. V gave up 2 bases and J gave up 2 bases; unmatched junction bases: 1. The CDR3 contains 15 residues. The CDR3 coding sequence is TGTGCCAGCAGTGAATCTAGCGGGGCCTACAATGAGCAGTTCTTC. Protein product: CASSESSGAYNEQFF.

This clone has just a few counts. The CDR3 DNA reads TGTGCCAGCAGTTCACCTGCGGGGGCAAGGACTGAAGCTTTCTTT. Encoded protein: CASSSPAGARTEAFF. The V and J genes are TRBV6-5 and TRBJ1-1; perhaps TRBD1 as D (6 bases). V lost 4 bases, J lost 5 bases, and 17 bases lay in between. CDR1 and CDR2 from the germline V gene are MNHEY and SVGAGI. There are 15 residues in the CDR3.

Here the CDR3 reads CSPGHFEQYF. The CDR3 DNA reads as TGCAGTCCAGGACATTTCGAGCAGTACTTC. This rearrangement joins TRBV20-1 to TRBJ2-7; weak D call: TRBD1 (5 bases). The CDR3 loop spans 10 amino acids. Germline V gene lookup returns CDR1 DFQATT and CDR2 SNEGSKA (reference sequence). The V and J ends lost 8 bases and 6 bases respectively, with 11 bases between them.